Below are 29 T cell receptor beta chains sequenced from a single sample in a study of T-cell memory formation after mild COVID-19 (dated by TCRdb to 2020 to 2023). Library construction relied on 5' RACE. TCRdb shows the sequencer as Illumina NovaSeq 6000. TCRdb trimmed public reads at Q25 via fastp, called clones via MiXCR and kept in-frame beta chains. Each CDR3 protein gets just one entry, which takes the most common genes and DNA from the rows behind it. The sample table records 250,000 to 350,000 distinct CDR3 sequences; 19% of these occur just once. The ten largest clones take up about 21% of the sample. The specimen sequenced was PBMCs or a T cell subset sorted from them (not recorded which). The receptors shown here come from a man between 18 and 29 years old who had mild COVID-19 (a few samples of this study predate the infection). The sample titles of this study are shuffled in the database, so cell type and time point are left out; the donor was told from shared clones.

This clonotype has just a few counts. The CDR3 DNA is TGCGCCAGCAGCCCCGACAAGCCGAAGAAGGAGACCCAGTACTTC. Protein: CASSPDKPKKETQYF. J is TRBJ2-5 and V is TRBV5-1; D not certain. Trimming removed 4 bases from V and 5 bases from J, with 18 bases in between. This CDR3 is built from 15 residues. CDR1 and CDR2 (germline): SGHRS, YFSETQ.

This clonotype was picked up one time. The chain is built from TRBV19 and TRBJ1-4, with D maybe TRBD1 (5 bases). V was clipped by 6 bases and J by 7 bases, with 15 bases between them. The CDR3 spans 14 residues. The V gene's germline CDR1 is LNHDA and CDR2 SQIVND (reference sequence). The CDR3 reads CASSARPGGEKLFF. The CDR3 region has the DNA TGTGCCAGTAGCGCCCGCCCCGGGGGTGAAAAACTGTTTTTT.

The chain uses TRBV6-2 or TRBV6-3 and TRBJ2-5, with 7 bases that match TRBD2. This CDR3 spans 14 amino acids. V lost 4 bases, J lost 3 bases, and 5 bases stayed unmatched. From germline, CDR1 is MNHEY and CDR2 SVGEGT. CDR3 in DNA: TGTGCCAGCAGTTCGAACGGGGGGAAAGAGACCCAGTACTTC. This gives the protein CASSSNGGKETQYF.

This clonotype showed up just a few times. The rearrangement links TRBV5-5 to TRBJ1-5; 7 bases align to TRBD1. The CDR3 length is 14 residues. Germline CDR1 reads SGHKS; CDR2 reads YYEKEE (reference sequence). The J segment lost 4 bases and the V segment lost 5 bases, leaving 6 bases of the junction unmatched. CDR3 sequence: CASSYQDRNQPQHF. In DNA, the CDR3 is TGTGCCAGCAGTTACCAGGACAGGAATCAGCCCCAGCATTTT.

This clonotype was found a few times. The rearrangement links TRBV3-1 to TRBJ1-5; D ambiguous. The CDR3 is made up of 13 amino acids. In germline, CDR1 is LGHDT, CDR2 YNNKEL (reference sequence). V was trimmed by 1 base and J by 6 bases, leaving 7 bases between them. CDR3: CASSQGPPQPQHF. CDR3 coding DNA: TGTGCCAGCAGCCAAGGACCCCCTCAGCCCCAGCATTTT.

There are a few counts of this clonotype. The rearrangement joins TRBV12-3 or TRBV12-4 to TRBJ1-6, with 9 positions matching TRBD1. Unmatched junction bases numbered 12, after V lost 5 bases and J lost 7 bases. This CDR3 region has 17 residues. The CDR3: CASSPSFLDRGNSPLHF. In nucleotides, the CDR3 is TGTGCCAGCAGTCCCTCATTCTTAGACAGGGGGAATTCACCCCTCCACTTT.

This clonotype turned up a few times. This chain connects TRBV6-5 to TRBJ1-6; 9 bases align to TRBD1. In germline, CDR1 is MNHEY, CDR2 SVGAGI. The V gene end was trimmed by 6 bases and the J gene end by 8 bases; junction bases not matched to a gene: 5. The CDR3 spans 14 residues. The CDR3 sequence is CASSLGQGYSPLHF. Written as DNA, the CDR3 is TGTGCCAGCAGCCTGGGACAGGGCTATTCACCCCTCCACTTT.

This clonotype was detected a few times. The chain has TRBV15 and TRBJ2-1; the match to TRBD2 covers 10 bases. Germline V gives CDR1 LNHNV, CDR2 YYDKDF (reference sequence). V lost 2 bases, J lost 0 bases, and 4 bases stayed unmatched. This CDR3 is 17 amino acids long. The CDR3 sequence: CATSRNLAGASYNEQFF. The CDR3 DNA is TGTGCCACCAGCAGAAATCTAGCGGGGGCCTCCTACAATGAGCAGTTCTTC.

This chain uses TRBV11-2 with TRBJ2-5; the D gene is possibly TRBD2 (5 bases). This CDR3 region has 14 residues. From germline, CDR1 is SGHAT and CDR2 FQNNGV. The V and J ends lost 3 bases and 6 bases respectively, with 14 bases between them. CDR3 in amino acids: CASSLSVALQTQYF. In nucleotides, the CDR3 is TGTGCCAGCAGCTTGTCCGTAGCGTTACAGACCCAGTACTTC.

The chain combines TRBV9 with TRBJ2-1; the D gene is possibly TRBD2 (6 bases). CDR1 is SGDLS and CDR2 is YYNGEE in the germline V gene. The CDR3 extends over 18 amino acids. Trimming removed 0 bases at V and 1 base at J, with 17 bases between. CDR3 sequence reads: CASSVGGGTSGSYNEQFF. CDR3 coding DNA: TGTGCCAGCAGCGTAGGAGGAGGGACCTCGGGGTCCTACAATGAGCAGTTCTTC.

There are a few counts of this clonotype. V usage is TRBV18 and J usage is TRBJ2-3, with 7 bases lining up with TRBD2. This CDR3 contains 15 residues. Germline V gives CDR1 KGHSH, CDR2 LQKENI. Trimming removed 3 bases from V and 0 bases from J; junction bases left unmatched: 3. CDR3 sequence (DNA): TGTGCCAGCTCACCGGGGAGGGCCAGCACAGATACGCAGTATTTT. It translates to CASSPGRASTDTQYF.

This clonotype showed up just a few times. The V and J genes are TRBV20-1 and TRBJ2-1; D remains unclear. The germline CDR1 and CDR2 sequences are DFQATT and SNEGSKA (reference sequence). Trimming removed 2 bases at V and 9 bases at J, with 11 bases between. CDR3 length: 12 residues. This chain's CDR3 is CSARRLESEQFF. The CDR3 DNA follows: TGCAGTGCTAGACGGCTGGAAAGTGAGCAGTTCTTC.

The J gene is TRBJ2-5, the V gene TRBV5-1, with D tentatively TRBD2 (6 bases). Germline V gene data show CDR1 as SGHRS and CDR2 as YFSETQ. V was cut by 2 bases and J by 5 bases, with 16 bases left in between. CDR3 length: 15 amino acids. The CDR3 loop reads CASSFMTSAEETQYF. Here the CDR3 DNA reads TGCGCCAGCAGCTTCATGACTAGTGCTGAGGAGACCCAGTACTTC. Combining the CDR3 with reference TRBV5-1 and TRBJ2-5 gives the whole variable domain KAGVTQTPRYLIKTRGQQVTLSCSPISGHRSVSWYQQTPGQGLQFLFEYFSETQRNKGNFPGRFSGRQFSNSRSEMNVSTLELGDSALYLCASSFMTSAEETQYFGPGTRLLVL.

The rearrangement uses TRBV27 and TRBJ2-1, with D possibly being TRBD2 (5 bases). V was cut by 0 bases and J by 9 bases, with 15 bases left in between. The germline V gene has CDR1 MNHEY and CDR2 SMNVEV (reference sequence). The CDR3 extends over 15 amino acids. The CDR3 protein is CASSLSASRRGEQFF. In DNA, the CDR3 is TGTGCCAGCAGTTTATCAGCGTCCCGTCGGGGTGAGCAGTTCTTC.

This clonotype was found a few times. The chain links TRBV6-2 or TRBV6-3 to TRBJ2-7; 7 nucleotides line up with TRBD2. Germline CDR1 MNHEY, CDR2 SVGEGT. CDR3 length equals 14 residues. The V and J ends lost 0 bases and 3 bases, in that order; junction bases with no gene match: 2. The CDR3 sequence: CASSYSSGGYEQYF. DNA of the CDR3: TGTGCCAGCAGTTACTCGTCGGGGGGCTACGAGCAGTACTTC.

The rearrangement links TRBV6-2 or TRBV6-3 to TRBJ2-5; tentatively, D is TRBD2 (5 bases). There are 16 residues in the CDR3. Germline lookup yields CDR1 MNHEY and CDR2 SVGEGT. With 5 bases removed from V and 3 bases from J, the gap between germline ends came to 19 bases. CDR3 nucleotide sequence: TGTGCCAGCAGTCTAACCCCTGGGAGACTTGAAGAGACCCAGTACTTC. Protein product: CASSLTPGRLEETQYF.

This clonotype was detected only a few times. An end of the junction does not agree with germline; a read error may underlie this. The rearrangement joins TRBV7-7 to TRBJ2-1; 7 bases line up with TRBD2. CDR1 is SSHAT and CDR2 is FNYEAQ in the germline V gene (reference sequence). CDR3 length: 15 amino acids. The CDR3, as DNA: TGTGCTAGCAGCCGTTATTCGGGGAGGGTAAATGAGCAGTTCTTC. Its protein is CASSRYSGRVNEQFF.

The chain couples TRBV11-2 to TRBJ1-1; no definite D call. The CDR3 runs 14 residues. V lost 7 bases, J lost 1 base, and 13 bases lay in between. CDR1 and CDR2 from the germline V gene are SGHAT and FQNNGV. The CDR3 region has the DNA TGTGCCAGCACCCCCGTCCGGGGGAACACTGAAGCTTTCTTT. It specifies CASTPVRGNTEAFF. Filled out from reference TRBV11-2 and TRBJ1-1, the complete variable domain reads EAGVAQSPRYKIIEKRQSVAFWCNPISGHATLYWYQQILGQGPKLLIQFQNNGVVDDSQLPKDRFSAERLKGVDSTLKIQPAKLEDSAVYLCASTPVRGNTEAFFGQGTRLTVV.

The rearrangement uses TRBV12-3 or TRBV12-4 and TRBJ1-5, with D hard to call. The V and J ends lost 6 bases and 5 bases respectively, with 17 bases between them. The CDR3 has 15 amino acids. CDR3 in DNA: TGTGCCAGCAGCTCCGTAGCGGGAGCCTATCAGCCCCAGCATTTT. Encoded protein: CASSSVAGAYQPQHF.

This chain uses TRBV7-2 with TRBJ2-1; 10 nucleotides match TRBD1. The ends lost 7 bases at V and 4 bases at J; junction bases unmatched: 10. Germline V gene data show CDR1 as SGHTA and CDR2 as FQGNSA. CDR3 length equals 16 residues. The CDR3 DNA sequence: TGTGCCAGCAACAATTTTCCGGGACAGGGGTACAATGAGCAGTTCTTC. This codes for CASNNFPGQGYNEQFF. The variable domain in full, with the rest retrieved from reference TRBV7-2 and TRBJ2-1, is GAGVSQSPSNKVTEKGKDVELRCDPISGHTALYWYRQSLGQGLEFLIYFQGNSAPDKSGLPSDRFSAERTGGSVSTLTIQRTQQEDSAVYLCASNNFPGQGYNEQFFGPGTRLTVL.

This clonotype appeared a few times. The chain uses TRBV7-9 and TRBJ2-7; D remains ambiguous. CDR3 length: 14 residues. The germline gives CDR1 SEHNR, CDR2 FQNEAQ (reference sequence). Trimming removed 5 bases at V and 3 bases at J, with 14 bases between. The CDR3 here is CASSRTEQFYEQYF. CDR3 coding DNA: TGTGCCAGCAGCCGAACCGAACAATTCTACGAGCAGTACTTC.

The chain has TRBV4-3 and TRBJ2-4; D ambiguous. Germline-derived CDR1 and CDR2 are LGHNA and YSLEER. V lost 4 bases, J lost 3 bases, and 13 bases lay in between. This CDR3 contains 15 residues. This CDR3 is CASSRTGQDKNIQYF. The DNA of the CDR3 is TGCGCCAGCAGCCGGACGGGCCAGGACAAAAACATTCAGTACTTC.

The chain uses TRBV6-6 and TRBJ2-3; TRBD1 is a possible D gene (6 bases). Germline V gene sequence: CDR1 MNHNY, CDR2 SVGAGI (reference sequence). The CDR3 is 14 amino acids. V was shortened by 8 bases and J by 2 bases, with 14 bases between the two germline ends. CDR3 sequence: CASCPGHLTDTQYF. CDR3 in DNA: TGTGCCAGCTGTCCGGGACACCTCACAGATACGCAGTATTTT.

In this sample, this clonotype turned up a few times. In nucleotides, the CDR3 is TGTGCCACCAGCAGTCAAGGGGGTTACACTGAAGCTTTCTTT. Its protein is CATSSQGGYTEAFF. The gene calls are TRBV15 and TRBJ1-1, with D possibly matching TRBD1 (6 bases). Germline V gene lookup returns CDR1 LNHNV and CDR2 YYDKDF (reference sequence). This CDR3 spans 14 amino acids. Trimming pared 3 bases from V and 3 bases from J, leaving 11 bases between.

This clonotype was counted between two and nine times. The chain combines TRBV11-2 with TRBJ1-1; 7 nucleotides align to TRBD1. Germline CDR1 SGHAT, CDR2 FQNNGV. Trimming cost V 0 bases and J 3 bases; bases outside gene matches: 13. The CDR3 is 18 amino acids. The CDR3 here is CASSLEGALQGPDTEAFF. CDR3 nucleotides: TGTGCCAGCAGCTTAGAGGGGGCACTACAGGGGCCGGACACTGAAGCTTTCTTT.

This clonotype was recorded only once. An end of the junction does not agree with germline; a read error may underlie this. The gene calls are TRBV7-7 and TRBJ2-1; TRBD1 is a possible D gene (6 bases). There are 14 residues in the CDR3. Germline CDR1 and CDR2: SSHAT and FNYEAQ (reference sequence). This CDR3 reads CASSAQTGGNEQFF. In DNA, the CDR3 is TGTGCTAGCAGCGCCCAGACAGGCGGAAATGAGCAGTTCTTC.

The chain is built from TRBV28 and TRBJ1-2; 9 nucleotides match TRBD1. CDR1 and CDR2 (germline): MDHEN, SYDVKM. Trimming cost V 5 bases and J 8 bases; bases outside gene matches: 9. The CDR3 spans 14 residues. CDR3 protein: CASSVEGTGYGYTF. CDR3 sequence (DNA): TGTGCCAGCAGTGTAGAGGGGACAGGGTACGGCTACACCTTC.

V gene TRBV11-2 combines with J gene TRBJ2-2, with TRBD2 identical over 10 bases. Per germline, CDR1 SGHAT and CDR2 FQNNGV. The CDR3 sequence is 15 residues long. V gave up 4 bases and J gave up 6 bases; unmatched junction bases: 5. The CDR3 region has the DNA TGTGCCAGCAGCTGGCCTAGCGGGGGACCCGGGGAGCTGTTTTTT. It codes for CASSWPSGGPGELFF.

V and J are TRBV5-1 and TRBJ1-6; D uncertain. Germline V CDR1 and CDR2: SGHRS, YFSETQ. Trimming removed 4 bases from V and 6 bases from J, with 17 bases in between. The CDR3 covers 16 residues. This CDR3 is CASSLGGPKTNSPLHF. DNA for the CDR3: TGCGCCAGCAGCCTCGGAGGGCCCAAGACTAATTCACCCCTCCACTTT.